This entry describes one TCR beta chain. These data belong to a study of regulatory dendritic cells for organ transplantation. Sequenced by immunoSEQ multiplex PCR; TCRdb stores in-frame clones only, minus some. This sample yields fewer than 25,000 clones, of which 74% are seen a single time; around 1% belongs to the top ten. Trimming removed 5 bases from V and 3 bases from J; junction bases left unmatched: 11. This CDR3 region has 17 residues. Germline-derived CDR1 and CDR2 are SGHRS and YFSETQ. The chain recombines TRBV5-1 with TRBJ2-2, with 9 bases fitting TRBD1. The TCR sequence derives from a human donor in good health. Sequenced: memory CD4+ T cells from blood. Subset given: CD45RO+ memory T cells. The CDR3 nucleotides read TGCGCCAGCAGAGCATATAGGGACAGGGAGGACACCGGGGAGCTGTTTTTT. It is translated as CASRAYRDREDTGELFF. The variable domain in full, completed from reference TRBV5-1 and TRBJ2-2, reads KAGVTQTPRYLIKTRGQQVTLSCSPISGHRSVSWYQQTPGQGLQFLFEYFSETQRNKGNFPGRFSGRQFSNSRSEMNVSTLELGDSALYLCASRAYRDREDTGELFFGEGSRLTVL.